These T cell receptor beta chains were read from a single sample in a study of T cell responses to AZD1222 COVID-19 vaccine. The data were produced by immunoSEQ multiplex PCR, yet TCRdb's version contains in-frame clones alone and is incomplete. The data contain 110,000 to 150,000 clones, about 90% of them singletons. The sequencing used peripheral blood, collected 28 days after the second AZD1222 dose. Source of these receptors: an adult who received the AZD1222 COVID-19 vaccine. Both conserved end residues are part of each CDR3. D genes are given only for firm matches. Not every row has a clone size; where given, it reads once, few, many or a size class.

size,J,D,V,DNA,CDR3
once,TRBJ2-4,-,TRBV18,TGTGCCAGCTCACCAAGGGACGGGCAAAACATTCAGTACTTC,CASSPRDGQNIQYF
-,TRBJ2-7,TRBD1,TRBV6-5,TGTGCCAGCATCCCCCGAGGGGACAGGTCCAACGAGCAGTACTTC,CASIPRGDRSNEQYF
-,TRBJ2-7,TRBD2,TRBV19,TGTGCCAGTAGTTCAATAGCGGGAGCGACCTACGAGCAGTACTTC,CASSSIAGATYEQYF
once,TRBJ2-7,TRBD2,TRBV4-2,TGTGCCAGCAGCCATTCAGGAGGTAGCGGGGCCTACGAGCAGTACTTC,CASSHSGGSGAYEQYF
few,TRBJ1-5,TRBD1,TRBV15,TGTGCCACCAGCAGAGGACAGGGGTATCAGCCCCAGCATTTT,CATSRGQGYQPQHF
-,TRBJ1-6,-,TRBV27,TGTGCCAGCACCCTTGGGGCCGGAAATTCACCCCTCCACTTT,CASTLGAGNSPLHF
many,TRBJ1-5,-,TRBV7-2,TGTGCCAGCAGCTTACAGGGAGGCAATCAGCCCCAGCATTTT,CASSLQGGNQPQHF
-,TRBJ2-2,-,TRBV5-1,TGCGCCAGCAGCTTGGCTTGGAGCGGGCAAAGGAACACCGGGGAGCTGTTTTTT,CASSLAWSGQRNTGELFF
-,TRBJ2-7,TRBD1,TRBV15,TGTGCCACCAGTGGAATTTCGGGCAGGGGGCCCTACGAGCAGTACTTC,CATSGISGRGPYEQYF
-,TRBJ2-4,-,TRBV2,TGTGCCAGCAGGAGGGACGGAGGAAACATTCAGTACTTC,CASRRDGGNIQYF
-,TRBJ1-1,TRBD1,TRBV7-2,TGTGCCAGCAGCTTAGGGACAGGGAGGGCCCGTGAAGCTTTCTTT,CASSLGTGRAREAFF
-,TRBJ2-5,TRBD2,TRBV18,TGTGCCAGCTCAATCACAGCGGGAGAAGGAGAGACCCAGTACTTC,CASSITAGEGETQYF
-,TRBJ2-1,-,TRBV11-2,TGTGCCAGCAGCTTAGATGCCAATATTGAGCAGTTCTTC,CASSLDANIEQFF
-,TRBJ2-1,TRBD2,TRBV10-2,TGCGCCAGCAGTGACCCAACTAGCGGCGCTTACAATGAGCAGTTCTTC,CASSDPTSGAYNEQFF
-,TRBJ2-3,-,TRBV5-1,TGCGCCAGCAGCTTAGGCCAGGCCACAGATACGCAGTATTTT,CASSLGQATDTQYF
few,TRBJ2-1,-,TRBV6-5,TGTGCCAGCACCGGGGAGGCTAAGGGGTATGAGCAGTTCTTC,CASTGEAKGYEQFF